The 28 T cell receptor beta chains reported below all come from one sample, sequenced in a study of blood T cell repertoires in COVID-19. Assay: immunoSEQ multiplex PCR; the TCRdb copy retains only in-frame clones and omits some. The repertoire holds about 78,000 clones, with approximately 89% as singletons. The sequenced sample consisted of peripheral blood. These receptors all come from a man aged 45 to 65 with active or convalescent COVID-19.

The chain uses TRBV7-8 and TRBJ2-1; the D gene is possibly TRBD1 (6 bases). CDR1 and CDR2 from the germline V gene are SGHVS and FQNEAQ. Trimming shortened V by 5 bases and J by 4 bases, and 15 bases separated the two germline ends. The CDR3 loop spans 15 amino acids. In nucleotides, the CDR3 is TGTGCCAGCAGCCCCCGGACAGACCTGTACAATGAGCAGTTCTTC. Protein product: CASSPRTDLYNEQFF. The full variable domain, its missing parts supplied by reference TRBV7-8 and TRBJ2-1, is GAGVSQSPRYKVAKRGQDVALRCDPISGHVSLFWYQQALGQGPEFLTYFQNEAQLDKSGLPSDRFFAERPEGSVSTLKIQRTQQEDSAVYLCASSPRTDLYNEQFFGPGTRLTVL.

The rearrangement links TRBV18 to TRBJ1-2, with 7 nucleotides matching TRBD1. CDR1 is KGHSH and CDR2 is LQKENI in the germline V gene. J lost 3 bases, V lost 3 bases, and 1 base had no gene match. There are 13 residues in the CDR3. Here the CDR3 reads CASSPGQDYGYTF. The DNA for the CDR3 is TGTGCCAGCTCACCTGGACAGGACTATGGCTACACCTTC. Full variable domain (rest looked up from reference TRBV18 and TRBJ1-2): NAGVMQNPRHLVRRRGQEARLRCSPMKGHSHVYWYRQLPEEGLKFMVYLQKENIIDESGMPKERFSAEFPKEGPSILRIQQVVRGDSAAYFCASSPGQDYGYTFGSGTRLTVV.

The CDR3 DNA follows: TGCGCCAGCAGCTTGGCAGGGGGAAACAATCAGCCCCAGCATTTT. It encodes CASSLAGGNNQPQHF. The V call is TRBV5-1, the J call TRBJ1-5; 7 bases agree with TRBD1. The germline V gene has CDR1 SGHRS and CDR2 YFSETQ. This CDR3 is 15 amino acids long. V shed 0 bases, J shed 3 bases, and the junction held 3 bases outside the gene matches. Supplemented by reference TRBV5-1 and TRBJ1-5, the full variable domain reads KAGVTQTPRYLIKTRGQQVTLSCSPISGHRSVSWYQQTPGQGLQFLFEYFSETQRNKGNFPGRFSGRQFSNSRSEMNVSTLELGDSALYLCASSLAGGNNQPQHFGDGTRLSIL.

The J gene is TRBJ2-7, the V gene TRBV3-1 (or the pseudogene TRBV3-2); 10 bases match TRBD2. Per the germline V gene, CDR1 is LGHDT and CDR2 is YNNKEL (reference sequence). The J segment lost 4 bases and the V segment lost 7 bases, leaving 7 bases of the junction unmatched. This CDR3 is 14 amino acids long. CDR3 sequence reads: CASNLAGAEYEQYF. CDR3 bases: TGTGCCAGCAACCTAGCGGGGGCTGAATACGAGCAGTACTTC.

The chain joins TRBV5-4 to TRBJ1-6; perhaps TRBD1 as D (6 bases). V was shortened by 3 bases and J by 7 bases, with 14 bases between the two germline ends. Germline-derived CDR1 and CDR2 are SGHNT and YYREEE (reference sequence). This CDR3 has 15 residues. DNA for the CDR3: TGTGCCAGCAGCTCTCGAGGGGGGGGCAATTCACCCCTCCACTTT. It specifies CASSSRGGGNSPLHF.

The V and J genes are TRBV19 and TRBJ2-3; TRBD1 agrees at 8 bases. The CDR3 runs 14 residues. Unmatched junction bases numbered 7, after V lost 8 bases and J lost 3 bases. Germline assignment: CDR1 LNHDA and CDR2 SQIVND (reference sequence). The DNA for the CDR3 is TGTGCCAGTTTGGGGCAGGGGGCAACAGATACGCAGTATTTT. Its translation is CASLGQGATDTQYF. The full variable domain, with the rest looked up from reference TRBV19 and TRBJ2-3, is DGGITQSPKYLFRKEGQNVTLSCEQNLNHDAMYWYRQDPGQGLRLIYYSQIVNDFQKGDIAEGYSVSREKKESFPLTVTSAQKNPTAFYLCASLGQGATDTQYFGPGTRLTVL.

The chain links TRBV28 to TRBJ1-2; a possible D gene is TRBD1 (5 bases). This CDR3 is built from 16 residues. The V gene lost 5 bases and the J gene lost 8 bases, with 24 bases spanning the gap. The germline gives CDR1 MDHEN, CDR2 SYDVKM. This CDR3 reads CASSEGTGVNVRGYTF. CDR3 in DNA: TGTGCCAGCAGTGAAGGGACTGGAGTTAATGTTCGAGGCTACACCTTC.

V is TRBV6-5 and J is TRBJ2-6, with D perhaps matching TRBD1 (5 bases). Germline CDR1 and CDR2: MNHEY and SVGAGI. The CDR3 consists of 16 residues. V was cut by 4 bases and J by 0 bases, with 10 bases left in between. The DNA for the CDR3 is TGTGCCAGCAGTTTGGGAAGGGGCTCTGGGGCCAACGTCCTGACTTTC. Residues: CASSLGRGSGANVLTF.

The chain has TRBV28 and TRBJ2-3; no firm D call. The germline V gene has CDR1 MDHEN and CDR2 SYDVKM. Deletions cut 2 bases from V and 2 bases from J, with 5 bases between. The CDR3 is made up of 13 amino acids. The CDR3: CASSLDNTDTQYF. CDR3 sequence (DNA): TGTGCCAGCAGTTTAGACAACACAGATACGCAGTATTTT. Complete variable domain (other parts from reference TRBV28 and TRBJ2-3): DVKVTQSSRYLVKRTGEKVFLECVQDMDHENMFWYRQDPGLGLRLIYFSYDVKMKEKGDIPEGYSVSREKKERFSLILESASTNQTSMYLCASSLDNTDTQYFGPGTRLTVL.

This chain joins TRBV19 and TRBJ1-3; TRBD1 matches at 10 bases. Germline V gene lookup returns CDR1 LNHDA and CDR2 SQIVND (reference sequence). The CDR3 loop spans 14 amino acids. With V trimmed by 4 bases and J by 10 bases, 7 bases remained unmatched. DNA for the CDR3: TGTGCCAGTAGTAAATGGGACAGGGGAGTTACCATATATTTT. This sequence encodes CASSKWDRGVTIYF.

The gene calls are TRBV28 and TRBJ1-2; TRBD1 is a possible D gene (6 bases). Per the germline V gene, CDR1 is MDHEN and CDR2 is SYDVKM. V shed 6 bases and J shed 4 bases, with 15 bases lying between them. The CDR3 length is 14 residues. CDR3 bases: TGTGCCAGCAGACTCGGAGGGGGGGGCTATGGCTACACCTTC. Protein product: CASRLGGGGYGYTF.

V is TRBV28 and J is TRBJ1-3; D remains ambiguous. Trimming left V 4 bases short and J 0 bases short, with 7 bases between. The CDR3 has 14 residues. Germline CDR1 and CDR2: MDHEN and SYDVKM. The CDR3 spells CASSSPSSGNTIYF. CDR3 sequence (DNA): TGTGCCAGCAGTTCACCGAGCTCTGGAAACACCATATATTTT. Using reference TRBV28 and TRBJ1-3 for the parts outside the CDR3, the full variable domain is DVKVTQSSRYLVKRTGEKVFLECVQDMDHENMFWYRQDPGLGLRLIYFSYDVKMKEKGDIPEGYSVSREKKERFSLILESASTNQTSMYLCASSSPSSGNTIYFGEGSWLTVV.

V and J are TRBV5-4 and TRBJ1-1; D perhaps matches TRBD1 (6 bases). The CDR3 has 16 amino acids. V lost 4 bases, J lost 1 base, and 17 bases lay in between. Germline lookup yields CDR1 SGHNT and CDR2 YYREEE (reference sequence). CDR3 loop: CASSPGGLARNTEAFF. The CDR3, as DNA: TGTGCCAGCAGCCCGGGGGGCCTGGCGAGGAACACTGAAGCTTTCTTT.

This clone was detected only a few times. The chain links TRBV7-9 to TRBJ2-7; no definite D call. Germline V gene sequence: CDR1 SEHNR, CDR2 FQNEAQ (reference sequence). The CDR3 loop spans 11 amino acids. The germline V and J ends were trimmed by 5 bases and 9 bases, with 11 bases remaining between them. The CDR3 reads CASSPQVGQYF. DNA of the CDR3: TGTGCCAGCAGCCCTCAGGTGGGGCAGTACTTC.

The chain recombines TRBV28 with TRBJ1-6; perhaps TRBD1 as D (5 bases). Germline CDR1 MDHEN, CDR2 SYDVKM. The V end was cut by 3 bases, the J end by 4 bases, with 7 bases between. CDR3 length equals 14 residues. The CDR3 loop reads CASSLGGYNSPLHF. As DNA, the CDR3 is TGTGCCAGCAGTTTGGGGGGGTATAATTCACCCCTCCACTTT. Looking up the rest from reference TRBV28 and TRBJ1-6 gives the full variable domain: DVKVTQSSRYLVKRTGEKVFLECVQDMDHENMFWYRQDPGLGLRLIYFSYDVKMKEKGDIPEGYSVSREKKERFSLILESASTNQTSMYLCASSLGGYNSPLHFGNGTRLTVT.

The chain's CDR3 is CASSLSGTGTYNEQFF. The CDR3 DNA reads as TGTGCCAGCAGCTTGTCCGGGACAGGGACCTACAATGAGCAGTTCTTC. This sequence joins TRBV7-9 and TRBJ2-1; 9 bases line up with TRBD1. CDR3 length: 16 amino acids. CDR1 and CDR2 (germline): SEHNR, FQNEAQ (reference sequence). Trimming at V came to 3 bases and at J to 2 bases, leaving 5 bases not matched to a gene.

The CDR3 sequence is CATSSGGAGGQTQYF. In DNA form, the CDR3 reads TGTGCCACCAGCTCAGGGGGCGCGGGTGGACAGACCCAGTACTTC. This chain connects TRBV15 to TRBJ2-5; TRBD1 aligns across 8 bases. After removal of 5 bases from V and 6 bases from J, the junction contained 11 bases not matched to a gene. Germline V lookup: CDR1 LNHNV, CDR2 YYDKDF (reference sequence). This CDR3 contains 15 residues.

The chain uses TRBV4-3 and TRBJ1-6, with 10 nucleotides matching TRBD1. This CDR3 has 16 residues. CDR1 is LGHNA and CDR2 is YSLEER in the germline V gene. Trimming at V came to 3 bases and at J to 9 bases, leaving 8 bases not matched to a gene. CDR3 DNA sequence: TGCGCCAGCAGCCAGGGTTCGACAGGGGGCAGTTCACCCCTCCACTTT. It specifies CASSQGSTGGSSPLHF.

The chain has TRBV4-1 and TRBJ2-2; D uncertain. V was pared by 1 base and J by 4 bases, with 7 bases between. The CDR3 spans 14 residues. Per the germline V gene, CDR1 is MGHRA and CDR2 is YSYEKL. CDR3 sequence reads: CASSQGPSTGELFF. The CDR3 DNA sequence: TGCGCCAGCAGCCAAGGTCCGTCCACCGGGGAGCTGTTTTTT.

This sequence joins TRBV7-9 and TRBJ2-7; tentative D call: TRBD1 (6 bases). The germline gives CDR1 SEHNR, CDR2 FQNEAQ (reference sequence). V was pared by 5 bases and J by 0 bases, with 14 bases between. The CDR3 loop spans 15 amino acids. CDR3 sequence reads: CASSLGVDSSYEQYF. The CDR3 DNA sequence: TGTGCCAGCAGCCTTGGGGTGGACAGCTCCTACGAGCAGTACTTC.

This chain's CDR3 is CASSPDRGRTDTQYF. The CDR3 DNA is TGTGCCAGCAGCCCTGACAGGGGGCGCACAGATACGCAGTATTTT. The genes are TRBV5-5 and TRBJ2-3; 10 nucleotides agree with TRBD1. V trimming: 4 bases; J trimming: 1 base; junction bases outside the gene matches: 3. Germline V gene sequence: CDR1 SGHKS, CDR2 YYEKEE (reference sequence). The CDR3 spans 15 residues.

The rearrangement uses TRBV7-6 and TRBJ1-2; TRBD1 aligns across 7 bases. CDR1 is SGHVS, CDR2 FNYEAQ, per germline. V dropped 2 bases and J dropped 5; count of bases not matched to a gene: 2. The CDR3 covers 13 residues. Here the CDR3 reads CASSLTGEYGYTF. The CDR3 DNA is TGTGCCAGCAGCTTAACAGGGGAATATGGCTACACCTTC. The full variable domain, rest sourced from reference TRBV7-6 and TRBJ1-2, is GAGVSQSPRYKVTKRGQDVALRCDPISGHVSLYWYRQALGQGPEFLTYFNYEAQQDKSGLPNDRFSAERPEGSISTLTIQRTEQRDSAMYRCASSLTGEYGYTFGSGTRLTVV.

The V and J genes are TRBV12-3 or TRBV12-4 and TRBJ1-1; 11 bases align to TRBD1. This CDR3 has 13 amino acids. J lost 6 bases, V lost 5 bases, and 2 bases had no gene match. CDR3 in amino acids: CASSRDRGSEAFF. CDR3 DNA: TGTGCCAGCAGTCGGGACAGGGGGTCTGAAGCTTTCTTT.

J is TRBJ2-7 and V is TRBV28; D remains ambiguous. V lost 6 bases and J lost 1, with 7 bases in between. This CDR3 has 12 amino acids. CDR1 is MDHEN and CDR2 is SYDVKM in the germline V gene. CDR3 protein: CASSQESYEQYV. CDR3 sequence (DNA): TGTGCCAGCAGCCAAGAGTCCTACGAGCAGTACGTC.

V and J are TRBV9 and TRBJ2-3, with D tentatively TRBD1 (6 bases). Germline CDR1 SGDLS, CDR2 YYNGEE. The germline V and J ends were trimmed by 1 base and 2 bases, with 14 bases remaining between them. The CDR3 is 16 amino acids. The CDR3 protein is CASSVMSGATTDTQYF. Written as DNA, the CDR3 is TGTGCCAGCAGCGTAATGTCAGGGGCTACCACAGATACGCAGTATTTT.

This clone came up a few times. The chain carries TRBV7-9 and TRBJ1-5, with TRBD1 matching 11 bases. The V gene end was trimmed by 4 bases and the J gene end by 6 bases; junction bases not matched to a gene: 5. Per the germline V gene, CDR1 is SEHNR and CDR2 is FQNEAQ (reference sequence). The CDR3 length is 15 residues. CDR3 sequence reads: CASSWGQGVGQPQHF. DNA of the CDR3: TGTGCCAGCAGCTGGGGACAGGGGGTCGGTCAGCCCCAGCATTTT.

A note on this clone: The same CDR3 also results from other DNA sequences found in this sample. V usage is TRBV6-2 or TRBV6-3 and J usage is TRBJ2-7; D unresolved. The CDR3 has 11 residues. Per the germline V gene, CDR1 is MNHEY and CDR2 is SVGEGT. The ends were cut back, 1 base at V and 4 bases at J, with 2 bases in the middle. The CDR3, as DNA: TGTGCCAGCAGTTACTTATACGAGCAGTACTTC. This gives the protein CASSYLYEQYF.

The CDR3 loop reads CASTGTGGPVLFF. CDR3 in DNA: TGTGCCAGTACCGGGACAGGGGGCCCAGTGTTGTTCTTC. V gene TRBV28 combines with J gene TRBJ2-1; TRBD1 agrees at 12 bases. CDR1 is MDHEN and CDR2 is SYDVKM in the germline V gene. The J segment lost 15 bases and the V segment lost 9 bases, leaving 12 bases of the junction unmatched. This CDR3 region has 13 residues.